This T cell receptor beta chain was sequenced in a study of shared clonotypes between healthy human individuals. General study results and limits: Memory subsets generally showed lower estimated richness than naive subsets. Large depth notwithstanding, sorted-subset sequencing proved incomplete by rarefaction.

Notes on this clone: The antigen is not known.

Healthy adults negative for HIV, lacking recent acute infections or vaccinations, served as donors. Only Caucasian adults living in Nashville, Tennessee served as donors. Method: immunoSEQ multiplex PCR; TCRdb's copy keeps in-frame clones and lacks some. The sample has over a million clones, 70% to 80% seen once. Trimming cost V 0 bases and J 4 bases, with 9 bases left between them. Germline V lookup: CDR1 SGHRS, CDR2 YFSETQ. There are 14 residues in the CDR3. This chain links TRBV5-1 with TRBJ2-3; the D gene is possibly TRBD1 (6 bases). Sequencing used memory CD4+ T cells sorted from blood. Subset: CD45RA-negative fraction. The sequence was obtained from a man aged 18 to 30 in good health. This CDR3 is CASSLDSGADTQYF. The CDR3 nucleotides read TGCGCCAGCAGCTTGGACTCAGGGGCAGATACGCAGTATTTT. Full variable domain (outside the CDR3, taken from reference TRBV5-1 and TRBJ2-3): KAGVTQTPRYLIKTRGQQVTLSCSPISGHRSVSWYQQTPGQGLQFLFEYFSETQRNKGNFPGRFSGRQFSNSRSEMNVSTLELGDSALYLCASSLDSGADTQYFGPGTRLTVL.